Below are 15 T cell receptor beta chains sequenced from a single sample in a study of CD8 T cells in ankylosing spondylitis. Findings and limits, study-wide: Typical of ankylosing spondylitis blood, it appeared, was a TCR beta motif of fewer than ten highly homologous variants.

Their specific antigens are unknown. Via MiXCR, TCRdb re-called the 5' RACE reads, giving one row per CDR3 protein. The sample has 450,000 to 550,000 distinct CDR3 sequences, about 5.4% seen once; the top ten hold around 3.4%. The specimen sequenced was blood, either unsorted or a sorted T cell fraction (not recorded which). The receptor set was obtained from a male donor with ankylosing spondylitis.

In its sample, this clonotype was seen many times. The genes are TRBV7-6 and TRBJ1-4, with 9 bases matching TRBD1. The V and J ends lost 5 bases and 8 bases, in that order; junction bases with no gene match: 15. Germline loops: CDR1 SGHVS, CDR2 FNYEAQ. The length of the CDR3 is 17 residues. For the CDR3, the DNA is TGTGCCAGCAGCGATACCACCCCGGACAGGGGCTCAGAAAAACTGTTTTTT. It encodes CASSDTTPDRGSEKLFF.

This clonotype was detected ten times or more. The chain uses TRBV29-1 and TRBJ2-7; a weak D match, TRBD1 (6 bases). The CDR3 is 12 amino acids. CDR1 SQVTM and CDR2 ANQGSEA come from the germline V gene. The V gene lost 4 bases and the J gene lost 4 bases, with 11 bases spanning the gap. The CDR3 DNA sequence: TGCAGCGTTGGACGGGACAAATACGAGCAGTACTTC. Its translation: CSVGRDKYEQYF.

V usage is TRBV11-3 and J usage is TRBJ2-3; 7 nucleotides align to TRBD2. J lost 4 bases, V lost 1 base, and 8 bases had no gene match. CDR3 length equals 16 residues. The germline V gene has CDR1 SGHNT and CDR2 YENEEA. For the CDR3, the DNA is TGTGCCAGCAGCTTAGTCGGCGGGAGTGGGCCAGATACGCAGTATTTT. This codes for CASSLVGGSGPDTQYF.

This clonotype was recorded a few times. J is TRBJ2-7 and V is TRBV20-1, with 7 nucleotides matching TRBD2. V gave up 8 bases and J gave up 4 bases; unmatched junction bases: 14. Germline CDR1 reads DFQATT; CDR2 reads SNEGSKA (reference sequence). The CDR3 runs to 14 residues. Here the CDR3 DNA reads TGCAGTCCGAGATCGGGGGACTATTCGTACGAGCAGTACTTC. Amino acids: CSPRSGDYSYEQYF.

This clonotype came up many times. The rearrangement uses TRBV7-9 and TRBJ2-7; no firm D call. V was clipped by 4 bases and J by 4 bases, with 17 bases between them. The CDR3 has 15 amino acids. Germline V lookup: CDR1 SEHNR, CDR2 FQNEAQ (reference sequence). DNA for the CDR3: TGTGCCAGCAGCTCAGCCTTACGGTTAGGGTACGAGCAGTACTTC. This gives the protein CASSSALRLGYEQYF.

This CDR3 reads CATSPGASQPQHF. CDR3 sequence (DNA): TGTGCCACCAGCCCGGGGGCCTCTCAGCCCCAGCATTTT. The rearrangement links TRBV15 to TRBJ1-5; tentatively, D is TRBD1 (6 bases). CDR3 length: 13 residues. CDR1 is LNHNV and CDR2 is YYDKDF in the germline V gene (reference sequence). V lost 5 bases, J lost 6 bases, and 11 bases lay in between.

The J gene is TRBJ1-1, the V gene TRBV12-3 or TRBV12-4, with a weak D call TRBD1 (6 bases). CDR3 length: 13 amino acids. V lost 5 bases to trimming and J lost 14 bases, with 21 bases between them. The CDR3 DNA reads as TGTGCCAGCAGTCTTGACAGGCAGTTAGATGGATTCTTT. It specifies CASSLDRQLDGFF.

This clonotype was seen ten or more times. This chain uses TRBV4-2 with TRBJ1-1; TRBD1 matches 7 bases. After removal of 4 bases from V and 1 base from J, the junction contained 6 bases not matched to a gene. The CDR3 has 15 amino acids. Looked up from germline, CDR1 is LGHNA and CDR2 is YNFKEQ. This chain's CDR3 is CASSRGDSGNTEAFF. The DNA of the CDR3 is TGTGCCAGCAGCCGGGGGGACAGTGGGAACACTGAAGCTTTCTTT.

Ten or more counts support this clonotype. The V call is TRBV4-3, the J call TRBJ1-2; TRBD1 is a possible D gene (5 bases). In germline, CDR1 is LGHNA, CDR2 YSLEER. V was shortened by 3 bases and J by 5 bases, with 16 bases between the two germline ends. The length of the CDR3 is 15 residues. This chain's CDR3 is CASSQNSGTGYGYTF. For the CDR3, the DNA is TGCGCCAGCAGCCAGAATTCCGGGACGGGTTATGGCTACACCTTC.

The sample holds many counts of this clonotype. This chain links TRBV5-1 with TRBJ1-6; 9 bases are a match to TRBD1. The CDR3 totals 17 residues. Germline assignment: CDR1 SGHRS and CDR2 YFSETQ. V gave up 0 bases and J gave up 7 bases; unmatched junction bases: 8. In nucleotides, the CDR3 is TGCGCCAGCAGCTTGGCTGGGGCCGGGACAGGGAATTCACCCCTCCACTTT. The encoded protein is CASSLAGAGTGNSPLHF.

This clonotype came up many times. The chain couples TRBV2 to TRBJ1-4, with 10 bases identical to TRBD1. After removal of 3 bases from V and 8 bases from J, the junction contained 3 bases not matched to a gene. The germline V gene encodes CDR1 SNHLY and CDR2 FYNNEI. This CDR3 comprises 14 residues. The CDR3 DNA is TGTGCCAGCAGTGAGGGGACAGGGGAAGAAAAACTGTTTTTT. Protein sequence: CASSEGTGEEKLFF.

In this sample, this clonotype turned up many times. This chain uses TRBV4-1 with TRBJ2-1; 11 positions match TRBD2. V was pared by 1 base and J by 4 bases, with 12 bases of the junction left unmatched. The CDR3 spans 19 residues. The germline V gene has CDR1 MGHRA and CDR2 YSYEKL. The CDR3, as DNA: TGCGCCAGCAGCCAAGTGAGTGGGGCTAGCGGGAGGCGATACAATGAGCAGTTCTTC. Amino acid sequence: CASSQVSGASGRRYNEQFF.

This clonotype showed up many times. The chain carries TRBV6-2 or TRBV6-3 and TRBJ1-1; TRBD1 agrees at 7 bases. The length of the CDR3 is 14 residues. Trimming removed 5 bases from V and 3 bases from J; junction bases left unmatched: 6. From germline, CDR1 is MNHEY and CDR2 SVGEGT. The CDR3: CASSTWTGYTEAFF. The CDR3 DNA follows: TGTGCCAGCAGTACGTGGACAGGCTACACTGAAGCTTTCTTT.

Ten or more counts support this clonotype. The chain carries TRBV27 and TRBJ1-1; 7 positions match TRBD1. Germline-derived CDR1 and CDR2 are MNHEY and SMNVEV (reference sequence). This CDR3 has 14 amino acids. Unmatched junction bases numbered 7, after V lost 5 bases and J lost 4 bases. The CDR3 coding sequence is TGTGCCAGCAGTGGGCGGACAGGACCCACTGAAGCTTTCTTT. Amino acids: CASSGRTGPTEAFF.

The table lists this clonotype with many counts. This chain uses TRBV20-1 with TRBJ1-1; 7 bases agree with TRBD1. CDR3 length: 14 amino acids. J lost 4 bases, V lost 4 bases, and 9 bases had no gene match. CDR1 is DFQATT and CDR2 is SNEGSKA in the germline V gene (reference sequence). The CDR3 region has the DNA TGCAGTGCTACCAGGGGGATTTGGGGCACTGAAGCTTTCTTT. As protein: CSATRGIWGTEAFF.